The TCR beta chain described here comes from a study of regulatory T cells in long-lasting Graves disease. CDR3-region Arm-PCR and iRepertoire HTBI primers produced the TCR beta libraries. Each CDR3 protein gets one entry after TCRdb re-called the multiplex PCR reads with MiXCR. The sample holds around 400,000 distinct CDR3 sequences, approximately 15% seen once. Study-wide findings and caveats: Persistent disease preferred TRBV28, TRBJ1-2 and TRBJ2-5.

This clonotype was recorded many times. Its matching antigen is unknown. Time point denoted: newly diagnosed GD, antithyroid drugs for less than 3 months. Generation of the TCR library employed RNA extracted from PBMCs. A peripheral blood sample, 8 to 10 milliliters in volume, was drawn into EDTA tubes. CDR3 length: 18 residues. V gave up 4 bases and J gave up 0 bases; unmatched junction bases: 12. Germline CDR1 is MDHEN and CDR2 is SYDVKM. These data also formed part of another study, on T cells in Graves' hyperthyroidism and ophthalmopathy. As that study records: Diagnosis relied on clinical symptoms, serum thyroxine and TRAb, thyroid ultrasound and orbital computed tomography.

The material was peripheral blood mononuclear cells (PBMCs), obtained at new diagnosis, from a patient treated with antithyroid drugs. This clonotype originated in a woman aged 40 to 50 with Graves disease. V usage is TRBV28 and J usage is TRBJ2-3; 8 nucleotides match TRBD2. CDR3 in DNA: TGTGCCAGCAGTTCGACGCGACTAGCGCAAGCTAGCACAGATACGCAGTATTTT. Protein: CASSSTRLAQASTDTQYF.